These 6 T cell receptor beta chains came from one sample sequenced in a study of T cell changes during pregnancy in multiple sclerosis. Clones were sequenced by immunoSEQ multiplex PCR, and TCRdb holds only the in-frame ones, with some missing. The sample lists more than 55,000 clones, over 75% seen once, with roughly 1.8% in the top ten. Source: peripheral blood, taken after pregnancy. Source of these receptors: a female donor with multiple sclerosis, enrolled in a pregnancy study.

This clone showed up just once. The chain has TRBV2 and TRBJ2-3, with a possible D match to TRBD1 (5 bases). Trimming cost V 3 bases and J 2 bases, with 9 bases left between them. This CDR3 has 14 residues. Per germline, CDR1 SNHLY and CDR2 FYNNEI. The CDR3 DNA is TGTGCCAGCAGTGACAGGGCGACCACAGATACGCAGTATTTT. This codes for CASSDRATTDTQYF.

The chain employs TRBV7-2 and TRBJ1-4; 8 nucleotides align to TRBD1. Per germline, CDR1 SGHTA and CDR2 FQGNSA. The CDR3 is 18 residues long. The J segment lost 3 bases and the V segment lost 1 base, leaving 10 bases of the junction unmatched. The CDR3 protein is CASSLVGLQGGPNEKLFF. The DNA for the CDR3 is TGTGCCAGCAGCTTAGTAGGTTTACAGGGGGGACCTAATGAAAAACTGTTTTTT.

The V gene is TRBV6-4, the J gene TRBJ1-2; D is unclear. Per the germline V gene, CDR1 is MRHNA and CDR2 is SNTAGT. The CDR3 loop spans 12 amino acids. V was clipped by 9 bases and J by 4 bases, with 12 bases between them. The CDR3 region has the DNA TGTGCCAGTTATAAGGAGGGCTATGGCTACACCTTC. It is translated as CASYKEGYGYTF.

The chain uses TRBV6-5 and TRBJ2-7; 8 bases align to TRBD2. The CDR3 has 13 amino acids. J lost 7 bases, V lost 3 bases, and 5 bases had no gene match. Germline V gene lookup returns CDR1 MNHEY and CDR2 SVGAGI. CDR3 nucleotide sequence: TGTGCCAGCAGTTATCAGCGGGGGTTAGAGCAGTACTTC. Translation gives CASSYQRGLEQYF.

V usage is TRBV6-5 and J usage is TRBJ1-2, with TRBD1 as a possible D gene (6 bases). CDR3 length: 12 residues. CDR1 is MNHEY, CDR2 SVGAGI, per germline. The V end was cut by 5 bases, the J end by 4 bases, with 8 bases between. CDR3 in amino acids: CASSGDTYGYTF. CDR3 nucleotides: TGTGCCAGCAGTGGGGACACCTATGGCTACACCTTC.

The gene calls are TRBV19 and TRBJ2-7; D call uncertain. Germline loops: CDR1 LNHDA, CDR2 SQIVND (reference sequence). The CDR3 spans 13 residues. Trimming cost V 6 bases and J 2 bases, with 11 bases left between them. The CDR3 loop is CASSLTVAYEQYF. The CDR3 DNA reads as TGTGCCAGTAGCCTTACGGTGGCCTACGAGCAGTACTTC.